What follows is one T cell receptor beta chain and its context. Its target is unknown. RNA extraction gave at least 6 micrograms of total RNA per sample. The sample is drawn from a study of blood T cells in healthy people across ages. Regarding the study as a whole: Relative to aged donors, long-lived donors carried more naive CD4+ cells and displayed higher diversity.

Sample-barcoded 5' priming and a J-beta primer mix drove a second PCR of about 6 to 11 cycles. Each cDNA was tagged by a template-switch adaptor containing 12 random nucleotides. TCRdb independently ran MiXCR on the 5' RACE reads; one entry per CDR3 protein. The repertoire holds 1.5 million to 2 million distinct CDR3 sequences, roughly 52% seen once, with over 2% in the top ten. V was pared by 5 bases and J by 0 bases, with 8 bases between. The CDR3 length is 14 residues. Germline values: CDR1 SNHLY, CDR2 FYNNEI. This chain connects TRBV2 to TRBJ1-3, with no clear D. The specimen was blood. The clonotype originates from a woman in her thirties or forties in good health. The CDR3 sequence: CASSQQLSGNTIYF. As DNA, the CDR3 is TGTGCCAGCAGTCAACAGCTCTCTGGAAACACCATATATTTT.